This entry concerns a single T cell receptor (beta chain). Its antigen is currently unknown. The germline CDR1 and CDR2 sequences are ENHRY and SYGVKD. V shed 10 bases and J 5 bases; nucleotides not matched to a gene: 12. The length of the CDR3 is 14 residues. The sample is drawn from a study of Tregs in tolerant kidney transplant recipients. Study-level results: Validation in larger populations is needed because few patients were studied. No direct test of biological reproducibility was done here.

CD4+CD25+CD127- Tregs, CD4+CD25- non-Tregs, CD4 and CD8 cells were sorted. Here immunoSEQ multiplex PCR was the method, and the copy in TCRdb shows in-frame clones only, minus some. The data hold over 50,000 clones, with about 86% observed a single time. This clonotype originated in a human donor in good health. The chain links TRBV10-3 to TRBJ2-3; 7 positions agree with TRBD2. The material sequenced was CD4+ T cells from blood. The CDR3 region has the DNA TGTGCCACCGCCCCCGCGGGAGTTCTAGATACGCAGTATTTT. It codes for CATAPAGVLDTQYF.